The 9 T cell receptor beta chains below come from one sample, sequenced in a study of T cell responses to AZD1222 COVID-19 vaccine (TCRdb year 2021). Libraries were made using the immunoSEQ multiplex PCR assay. TCRdb took this table from immuneACCESS and kept in-frame rearrangements with V and J called. Such tables lack part of the clones; where checked against another copy, unresolved V genes explain under half of the gap, and the rest is unexplained. Recorded for this sample are approximately 85,000 clones; about 86% of them occurred a single time. 5% to 7.5% of the sample is held by the ten biggest clonotypes. The meaning of the sample's time point label: baseline before first vaccination. The sequences come from peripheral blood, collected on day 0 of AZD1222 vaccination. Every receptor here comes from an adult in good health.

V is TRBV27 and J is TRBJ1-3, with D perhaps TRBD1 (6 bases). Trimming took off 5 bases at V and 4 bases at J, with 12 bases between the two ends. Germline lookup yields CDR1 MNHEY and CDR2 SMNVEV (reference sequence). This CDR3 has 14 amino acids. CDR3 loop: CASSRGGSGNTIYF. Here the CDR3 DNA reads TGTGCCAGCAGTCGGGGGGGCTCAGGAAACACCATATATTTT.

The V gene is TRBV20-1, the J gene TRBJ2-2; D gene unclear. Germline CDR1 DFQATT, CDR2 SNEGSKA (reference sequence). V dropped 3 bases and J dropped 0 bases, with 8 bases sitting between them. The CDR3 has 14 amino acids. The CDR3: CSASRSANTGELFF. CDR3 in DNA: TGCAGTGCTAGTAGGTCTGCGAACACCGGGGAGCTGTTTTTT.

The chain carries TRBV7-9 and TRBJ2-7, with D possibly matching TRBD2 (5 bases). The V gene lost 0 bases and the J gene lost 4 bases, with 16 bases spanning the gap. The CDR3 loop spans 16 amino acids. The germline V gene encodes CDR1 SEHNR and CDR2 FQNEAQ (reference sequence). The CDR3 region has the DNA TGTGCCAGCAGCTTAGCGGACTCCCGAGCGACTTACGAGCAGTACTTC. It specifies CASSLADSRATYEQYF.

The CDR3 DNA is TGTGCCAGCAGTTACACCCTCGACAGGGGATACTGGGAGACCCAGTACTTC. This sequence encodes CASSYTLDRGYWETQYF. This rearrangement joins TRBV6-2 or TRBV6-3 to TRBJ2-5; 8 nucleotides match TRBD1. From germline, CDR1 is MNHEY and CDR2 SVGEGT. The CDR3 runs to 17 residues. The V gene end was trimmed by 2 bases and the J gene end by 5 bases; junction bases not matched to a gene: 13.

J is TRBJ2-5 and V is TRBV5-4; 8 positions agree with TRBD2. The CDR3 extends over 14 amino acids. J gave up 5 bases and V 4 bases, and 7 bases lay outside the gene matches. Looked up from germline, CDR1 is SGHNT and CDR2 is YYREEE (reference sequence). The CDR3 is CASSPAGVFETQYF. CDR3 sequence (DNA): TGTGCCAGCAGCCCAGCGGGGGTTTTTGAGACCCAGTACTTC.

V and J are TRBV27 and TRBJ2-3, with D hard to call. The V end lost 4 bases, the J end lost 11 bases, and 19 bases lay between the germline ends. This CDR3 is 14 amino acids long. Germline lookup yields CDR1 MNHEY and CDR2 SMNVEV (reference sequence). The CDR3, as DNA: TGTGCCAGCAGTTCCCTTTTAAGGTCGTACGAGCAGTATTTT. This codes for CASSSLLRSYEQYF.

V and J are TRBV6-1 and TRBJ1-2; 8 nucleotides agree with TRBD1. This CDR3 spans 14 amino acids. The germline CDR1 and CDR2 sequences are MNHNS and SASEGT. The V gene end was trimmed by 3 bases and the J gene end by 6 bases; junction bases not matched to a gene: 6. The CDR3 spells CASSDGQGRDGYTF. The CDR3 coding sequence is TGTGCCAGCAGTGACGGACAGGGAAGGGATGGCTACACCTTC.

This clone was seen only once. The chain carries TRBV12-3 or TRBV12-4 and TRBJ2-7; D may be TRBD1 (5 bases). The CDR3 length is 13 residues. The germline V and J ends were trimmed by 2 bases and 3 bases, with 8 bases remaining between them. The CDR3 DNA is TGTGCCAGCAGTTTACACAGGAGCTACGAGCAGTACTTC. This encodes CASSLHRSYEQYF.

The gene calls are TRBV7-2 and TRBJ1-3, with D possibly TRBD1 on 5 matching bases. Trimming removed 5 bases at V and 7 bases at J, with 12 bases between. CDR3 length: 13 amino acids. Germline assignment: CDR1 SGHTA and CDR2 FQGNSA. CDR3 in DNA: TGTGCCAGCAGCGGGGACTTTCCGAACACCATATATTTT. It is translated as CASSGDFPNTIYF.